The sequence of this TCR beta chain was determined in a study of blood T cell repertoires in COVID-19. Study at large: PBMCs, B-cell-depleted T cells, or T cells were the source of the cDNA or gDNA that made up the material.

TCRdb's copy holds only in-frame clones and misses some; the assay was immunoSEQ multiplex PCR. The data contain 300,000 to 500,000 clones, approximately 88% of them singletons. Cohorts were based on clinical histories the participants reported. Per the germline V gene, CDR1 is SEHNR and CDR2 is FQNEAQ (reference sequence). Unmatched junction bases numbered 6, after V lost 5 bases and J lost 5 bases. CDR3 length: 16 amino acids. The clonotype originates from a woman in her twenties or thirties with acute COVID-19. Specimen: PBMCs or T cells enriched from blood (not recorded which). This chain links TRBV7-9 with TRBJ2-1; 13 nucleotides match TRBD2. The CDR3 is CASSTGLAGPDNEQFF. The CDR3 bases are TGTGCCAGCAGCACGGGACTAGCGGGGCCAGACAATGAGCAGTTCTTC.